This T cell receptor (beta chain) was captured by sequencing in a study of T cells in women clearing cervical HPV infection (dated by TCRdb to 2017 to 2018). About the study as a whole: Cases were 25 women with histologically confirmed HPV16-related CIN3 or worse, including a couple of invasive cancers. Controls were 25 women whose single incident HPV16 infection cleared within 12 months without precancer or cancer developing. Blood from cases was collected at the visit where the lesion was first found, while blood from controls was collected once the infection could no longer be detected. Among cases, blood sampling came a median of nearly 150 days after lesion detection, with an interquartile range of about 80 to 210 days. Since only a few of the women had HLA typing available, the possibility that HLA type was acting as a confounder could not be ruled out. This exploratory proof-of-principle case-control study, nested within the Guanacaste HPV Natural History Study in Costa Rica, compared TCR repertoires among women with different cervical HPV16 outcomes. Cases were matched to controls by age within five years and by the year the sample was collected. Median age was about 30 years in cases versus over 37 in controls, and baseline characteristics did not differ significantly. In the parent cohort, fewer than 13,000 women aged 18 or older were enrolled in Guanacaste, Costa Rica, during about 1992 to 1994 and were followed for seven years. Five blinded duplicates per group were added as quality controls, giving roughly 60 samples: 50 or so participants and roughly ten replicates. General conclusions and limits of the study: Lower TRBV6-7 relative abundance was observed in cases than in controls (approximately 0.1% versus 0.16%; Bonferroni P = 0.0008). Significantly higher TCR repertoire richness was observed in CIN3+ cases than in controls across sequencing depths, whereas no difference in evenness was found. Random forest classifiers that combined richness and V gene abundances separated cases from controls with an estimated AUC of 0.8 to 0.85. The cross-sectional design could not show whether associations preceded infection or resulted from it; effector/memory subsets and HPV-specific T cells were not isolated. Because T-cell numbers per sample were unknown, differences in richness could reflect varying T-cell content rather than repertoire biology.

Using the immunoSEQ assay, multiplex PCR amplified TCR beta CDR3 regions from an average of around 1,300 ng of genomic DNA per sample. The assay corrected primer bias using a complete synthetic TCR repertoire to establish an amplification baseline. The amplicons were sequenced using the Illumina platform. The authors' pipeline ran thus. Error correction of the sequences involved clustering with frequency ratios plus a modified nearest-neighbor algorithm, after which the sequences were analyzed in the immunoSEQ Analyzer using IMGT gene definitions. At each rarefaction depth, TCR richness and evenness were averaged over 20 rarefaction repeats, and samples with fewer sequences than the depth were excluded. Wilcoxon rank sum tests with FDR correction were used to compare V, D and J gene relative abundances between the groups. For the blinded duplicates, the intraclass correlation was about 96% for TCR richness and averaged roughly 75% across about 70 gene segments. In its TCRdb copy, this immuneACCESS table keeps in-frame sequences only and misses some clones. Where compared with another copy, unresolved V genes explain less than half of these, and the others have no known cause. The DNA gave D and trimming, while V, J and clone size come from that table. This sample's listing comprises around 30,000 clones. The ten largest clones capture about 3% of the sample.

A note on this clone: Its antigen has not been determined. The missing CDR3 end, 3 residues past where the read stops, is filled in from the germline J gene.

Every participant had a single incident cervical HPV16 infection, and prevalent HPV16 infections were excluded. Cervical HPV DNA was detected by MY09/MY11 PCR, and genotyping was performed by dot-blot hybridization. Around 15 mL of heparinized blood were centrifuged, and the buffy coat was aliquoted, frozen at -30°C, then stored at -80°C. QIAGEN kits were used to extract genomic DNA from the buffy coat specimens. The germline V gene (reference sequence) supplies CDR1 LNHDA and CDR2 SQIVND. V loses 6 bases at its end and J loses 3 bases; junction bases beyond the gene matches: 13. From the cysteine through the phenylalanine, the CDR3 covers 17 amino acids. The DNA covers only part of the CDR3, 42 bases in frame from base 1.

Material: blood buffy coat. This TCR was recovered from a woman aged 18 to 75 with a cervical HPV16 infection that either progressed to CIN3+ or cleared (not recorded which). The rearranged chain carries TRBV19 and TRBJ1-4; a stretch of 7 junction bases matches TRBD1. The CDR3 region has the sequence CASSPGRGRRSNEKLFF. Incomplete CDR3 DNA: TGTGCCAGTAGCCCGGGAAGGGGGCGCCGGTCTAATGAAAAA.